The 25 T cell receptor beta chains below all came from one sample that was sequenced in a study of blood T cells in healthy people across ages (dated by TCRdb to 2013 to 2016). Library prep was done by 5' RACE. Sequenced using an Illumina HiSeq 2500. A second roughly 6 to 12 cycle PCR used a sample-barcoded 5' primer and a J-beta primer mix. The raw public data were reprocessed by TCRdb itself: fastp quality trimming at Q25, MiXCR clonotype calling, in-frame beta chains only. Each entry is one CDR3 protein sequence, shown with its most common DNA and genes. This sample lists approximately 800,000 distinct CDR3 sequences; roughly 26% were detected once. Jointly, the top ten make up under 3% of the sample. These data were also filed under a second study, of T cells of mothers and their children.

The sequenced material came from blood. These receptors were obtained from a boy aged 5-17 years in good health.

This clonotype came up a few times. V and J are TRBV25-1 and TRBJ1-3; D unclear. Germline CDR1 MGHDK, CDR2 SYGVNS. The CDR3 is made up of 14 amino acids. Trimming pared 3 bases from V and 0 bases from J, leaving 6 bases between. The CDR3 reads CASSDRYSGNTIYF. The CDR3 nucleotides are TGTGCCAGCAGTGACCGGTACTCTGGAAACACCATATATTTT.

The CDR3, as DNA: TGTGCCAGCAGCCCTGCGAACGGAAGACTAGCCAAAAACATTCAGTACTTC. Translating gives CASSPANGRLAKNIQYF. This chain links TRBV7-9 with TRBJ2-4, with D unresolved. There are 17 residues in the CDR3. The germline CDR1 and CDR2 sequences are SEHNR and FQNEAQ (reference sequence). Trimming shortened V by 5 bases and J by 0 bases, and 17 bases separated the two germline ends.

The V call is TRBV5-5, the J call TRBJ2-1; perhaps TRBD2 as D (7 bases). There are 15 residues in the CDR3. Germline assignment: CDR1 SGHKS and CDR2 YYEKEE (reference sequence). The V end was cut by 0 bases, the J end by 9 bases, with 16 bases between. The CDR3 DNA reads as TGTGCCAGCAGCTTGGTTGGGGGGGCCTCCCGTGAGCAGTTCTTC. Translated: CASSLVGGASREQFF.

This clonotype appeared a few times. CDR3 nucleotide sequence: TGTGCCAGCAGTTACTCCCAACTGTCCTACGAGCAGTACTTC. Its protein product is CASSYSQLSYEQYF. The rearrangement joins TRBV6-5 to TRBJ2-5; D is unclear. The J call may be mistaken, given a closer DNA end match to TRBJ2-7. The CDR3 length is 14 residues. Per germline, CDR1 MNHEY and CDR2 SVGAGI.

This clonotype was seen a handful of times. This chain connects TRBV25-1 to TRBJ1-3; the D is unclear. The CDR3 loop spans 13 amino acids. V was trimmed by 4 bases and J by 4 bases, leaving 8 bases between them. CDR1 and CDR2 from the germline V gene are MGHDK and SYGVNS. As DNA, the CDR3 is TGTGCCAGCAGTGCGACTAGGGGAAACACCATATATTTT. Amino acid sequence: CASSATRGNTIYF.

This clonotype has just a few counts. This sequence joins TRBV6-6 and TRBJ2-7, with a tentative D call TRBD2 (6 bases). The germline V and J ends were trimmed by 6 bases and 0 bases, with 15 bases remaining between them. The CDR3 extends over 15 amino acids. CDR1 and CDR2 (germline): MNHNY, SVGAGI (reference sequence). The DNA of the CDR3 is TGTGCCAGCAGGGTAGCGGCGGACCACTCCTACGAGCAGTACTTC. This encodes CASRVAADHSYEQYF.

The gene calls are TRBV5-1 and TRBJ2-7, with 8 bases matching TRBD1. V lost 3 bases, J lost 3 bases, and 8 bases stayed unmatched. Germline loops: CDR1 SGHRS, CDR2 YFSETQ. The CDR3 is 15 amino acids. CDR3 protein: CASSSGQGKGYEQYF. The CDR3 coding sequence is TGCGCCAGCAGCTCCGGACAGGGAAAGGGCTACGAGCAGTACTTC. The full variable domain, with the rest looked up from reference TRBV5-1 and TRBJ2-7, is KAGVTQTPRYLIKTRGQQVTLSCSPISGHRSVSWYQQTPGQGLQFLFEYFSETQRNKGNFPGRFSGRQFSNSRSEMNVSTLELGDSALYLCASSSGQGKGYEQYFGPGTRLTVT.

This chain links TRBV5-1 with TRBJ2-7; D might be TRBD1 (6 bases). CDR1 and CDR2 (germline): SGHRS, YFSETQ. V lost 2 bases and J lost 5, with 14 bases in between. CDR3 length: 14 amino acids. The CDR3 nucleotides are TGCGCCAGCAGCTTCGCCAGGGGCATCCACGAGCAGTACTTC. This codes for CASSFARGIHEQYF.

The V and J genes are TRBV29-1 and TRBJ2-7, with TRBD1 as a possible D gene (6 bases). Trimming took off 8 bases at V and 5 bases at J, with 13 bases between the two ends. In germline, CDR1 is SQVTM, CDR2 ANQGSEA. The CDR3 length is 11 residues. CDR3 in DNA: TGCAGCTCCGGACAGCTGGACGAGCAGTACTTC. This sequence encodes CSSGQLDEQYF.

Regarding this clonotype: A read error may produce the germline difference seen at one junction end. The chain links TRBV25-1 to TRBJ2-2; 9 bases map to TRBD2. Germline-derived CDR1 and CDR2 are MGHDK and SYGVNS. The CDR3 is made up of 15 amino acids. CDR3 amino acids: CAGRPSGVNTGELFF. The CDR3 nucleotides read TGTGCCGGCAGACCTAGCGGGGTGAACACCGGGGAGCTGTTTTTT.

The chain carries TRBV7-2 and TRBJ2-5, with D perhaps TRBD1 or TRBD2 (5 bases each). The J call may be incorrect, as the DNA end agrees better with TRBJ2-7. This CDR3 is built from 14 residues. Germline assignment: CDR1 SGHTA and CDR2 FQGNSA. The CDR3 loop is CASSHRDRAYEQYV. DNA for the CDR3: TGTGCCAGCAGCCACCGGGACCGGGCTTACGAGCAGTACGTC.

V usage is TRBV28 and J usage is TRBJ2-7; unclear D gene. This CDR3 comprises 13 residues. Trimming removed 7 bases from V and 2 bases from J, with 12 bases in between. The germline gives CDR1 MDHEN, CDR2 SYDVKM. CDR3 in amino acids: CASTDPGAYEQYF. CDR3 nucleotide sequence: TGTGCCAGCACTGACCCGGGTGCCTACGAGCAGTACTTC.

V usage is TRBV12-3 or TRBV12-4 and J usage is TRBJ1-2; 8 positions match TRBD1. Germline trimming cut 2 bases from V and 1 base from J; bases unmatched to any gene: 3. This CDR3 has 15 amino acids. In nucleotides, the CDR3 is TGTGCCAGCAGTTTACAGGGGGCCTTTAACTATGGCTACACCTTC. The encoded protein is CASSLQGAFNYGYTF.

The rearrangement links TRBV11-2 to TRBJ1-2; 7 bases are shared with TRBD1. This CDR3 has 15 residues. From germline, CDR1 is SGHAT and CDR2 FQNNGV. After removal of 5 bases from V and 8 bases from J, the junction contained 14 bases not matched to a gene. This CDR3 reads CASSLQDRARKGYTF. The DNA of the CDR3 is TGTGCCAGCAGCCTTCAAGACAGGGCGAGAAAGGGCTACACCTTC.

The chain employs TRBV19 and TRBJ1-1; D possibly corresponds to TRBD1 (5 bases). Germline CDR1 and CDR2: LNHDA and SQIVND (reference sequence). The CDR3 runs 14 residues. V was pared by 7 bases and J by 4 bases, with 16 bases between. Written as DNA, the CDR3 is TGTGCCAGTACCACCTTGGGCGGGGGCACTGAAGCTTTCTTT. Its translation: CASTTLGGGTEAFF.

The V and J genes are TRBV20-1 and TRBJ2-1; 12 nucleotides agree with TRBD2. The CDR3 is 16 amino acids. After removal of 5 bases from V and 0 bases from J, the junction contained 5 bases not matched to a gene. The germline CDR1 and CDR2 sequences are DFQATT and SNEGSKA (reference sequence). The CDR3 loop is CSAVWTSGASYNEQFF. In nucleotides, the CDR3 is TGCAGTGCTGTCTGGACTAGCGGGGCCTCCTACAATGAGCAGTTCTTC.

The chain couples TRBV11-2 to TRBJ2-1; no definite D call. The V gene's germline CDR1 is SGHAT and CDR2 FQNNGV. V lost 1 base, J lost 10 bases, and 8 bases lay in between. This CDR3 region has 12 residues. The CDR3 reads CASSLVTQEQFF. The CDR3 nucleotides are TGTGCCAGCAGCTTAGTGACACAAGAGCAGTTCTTC.

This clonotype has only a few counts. The CDR3 here is CASSFRDYEQYF. The CDR3 bases are TGTGCCAGCAGCTTTCGCGACTACGAGCAGTACTTC. The chain recombines TRBV7-2 with TRBJ2-7; D gene unclear. This CDR3 is built from 12 residues. CDR1 is SGHTA, CDR2 FQGNSA, per germline. V shed 3 bases and J shed 3 bases, with 6 bases lying between them. Together with reference TRBV7-2 and TRBJ2-7, the CDR3 gives the full variable domain: GAGVSQSPSNKVTEKGKDVELRCDPISGHTALYWYRQSLGQGLEFLIYFQGNSAPDKSGLPSDRFSAERTGGSVSTLTIQRTQQEDSAVYLCASSFRDYEQYFGPGTRLTVT.

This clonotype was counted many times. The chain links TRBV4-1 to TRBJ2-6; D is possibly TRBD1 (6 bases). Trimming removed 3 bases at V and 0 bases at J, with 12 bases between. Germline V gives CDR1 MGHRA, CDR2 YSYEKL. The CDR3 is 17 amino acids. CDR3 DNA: TGCGCCAGCAGCCAGGCCCGGACAGTCTCTGGGGCCAACGTCCTGACTTTC. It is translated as CASSQARTVSGANVLTF.

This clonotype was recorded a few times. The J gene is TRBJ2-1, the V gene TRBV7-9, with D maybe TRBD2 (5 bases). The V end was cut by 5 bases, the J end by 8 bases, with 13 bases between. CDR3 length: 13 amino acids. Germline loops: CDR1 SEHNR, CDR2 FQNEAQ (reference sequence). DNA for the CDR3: TGTGCCAGCAGCCCCCATGAGGGCGATGAGCAGTTCTTC. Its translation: CASSPHEGDEQFF.

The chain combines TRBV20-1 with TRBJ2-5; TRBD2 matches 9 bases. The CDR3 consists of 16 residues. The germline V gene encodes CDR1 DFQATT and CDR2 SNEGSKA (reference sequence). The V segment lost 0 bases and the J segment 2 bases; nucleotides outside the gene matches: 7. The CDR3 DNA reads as TGCAGTGCTAGAGATCGGCGCGGGAGGGAGCAAGAGACCCAGTACTTC. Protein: CSARDRRGREQETQYF.

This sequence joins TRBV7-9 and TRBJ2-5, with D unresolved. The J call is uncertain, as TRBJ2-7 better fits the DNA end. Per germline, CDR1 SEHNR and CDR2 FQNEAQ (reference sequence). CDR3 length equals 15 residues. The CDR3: CASSPSQDTDYEQYF. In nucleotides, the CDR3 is TGTGCCAGCAGCCCCTCCCAAGACACCGACTACGAGCAGTACTTC.

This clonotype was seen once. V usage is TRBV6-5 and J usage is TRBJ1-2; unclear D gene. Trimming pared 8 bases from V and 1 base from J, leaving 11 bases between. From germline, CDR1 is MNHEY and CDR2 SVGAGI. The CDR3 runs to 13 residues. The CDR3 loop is CASRPDGNYGYTF. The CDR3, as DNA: TGTGCCAGCCGCCCGGACGGTAACTATGGCTACACCTTC.

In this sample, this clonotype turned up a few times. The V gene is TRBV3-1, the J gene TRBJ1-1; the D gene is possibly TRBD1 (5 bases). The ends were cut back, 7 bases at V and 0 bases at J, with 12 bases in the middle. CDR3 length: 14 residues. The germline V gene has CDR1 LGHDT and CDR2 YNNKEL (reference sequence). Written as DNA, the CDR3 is TGTGCCAGCACGGGGACGGGGTTGAACACTGAAGCTTTCTTT. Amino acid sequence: CASTGTGLNTEAFF.

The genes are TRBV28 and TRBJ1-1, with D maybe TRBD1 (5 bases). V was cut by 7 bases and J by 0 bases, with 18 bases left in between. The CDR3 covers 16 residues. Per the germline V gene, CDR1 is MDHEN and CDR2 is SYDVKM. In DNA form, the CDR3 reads TGTGCCAGCAAAGCCGACAGCCATATTATGAACACTGAAGCTTTCTTT. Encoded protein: CASKADSHIMNTEAFF. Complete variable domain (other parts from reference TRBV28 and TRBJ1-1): DVKVTQSSRYLVKRTGEKVFLECVQDMDHENMFWYRQDPGLGLRLIYFSYDVKMKEKGDIPEGYSVSREKKERFSLILESASTNQTSMYLCASKADSHIMNTEAFFGQGTRLTVV.